The text below deals with one TCR beta chain. The data belong to a study of blood T cell repertoires in COVID-19. Data came from immunoSEQ multiplex PCR; TCRdb stores just in-frame clones and leaves some out. In the table there are approximately 230,000 clones, around 85% of which are singletons. Between the trimmed V and J ends, which lost 3 bases and 0 bases, there was a span of 12 bases. The V gene's germline CDR1 is SGHAT and CDR2 FQNNGV. The CDR3 runs 15 residues. The chain joins TRBV11-2 to TRBJ2-7, with D hard to call. What was sequenced was peripheral blood. The TCR originated in an elderly man with acute or convalescent COVID-19. In DNA, the CDR3 is TGTGCCAGCAGCTTTCAAGGCGGTAGCTCCTACGAGCAGTACTTC. This codes for CASSFQGGSSYEQYF. Complete variable domain (other parts from reference TRBV11-2 and TRBJ2-7): EAGVAQSPRYKIIEKRQSVAFWCNPISGHATLYWYQQILGQGPKLLIQFQNNGVVDDSQLPKDRFSAERLKGVDSTLKIQPAKLEDSAVYLCASSFQGGSSYEQYFGPGTRLTVT.